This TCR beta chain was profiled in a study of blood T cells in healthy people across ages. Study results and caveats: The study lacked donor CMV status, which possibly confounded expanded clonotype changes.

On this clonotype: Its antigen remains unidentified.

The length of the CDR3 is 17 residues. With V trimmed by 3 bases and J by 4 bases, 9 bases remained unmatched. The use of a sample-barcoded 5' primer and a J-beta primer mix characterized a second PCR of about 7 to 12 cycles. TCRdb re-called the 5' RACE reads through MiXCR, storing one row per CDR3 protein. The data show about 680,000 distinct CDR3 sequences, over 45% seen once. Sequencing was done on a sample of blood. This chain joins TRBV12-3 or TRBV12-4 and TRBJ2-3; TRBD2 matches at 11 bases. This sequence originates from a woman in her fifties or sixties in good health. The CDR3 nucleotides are TGTGCCAGCAGTTTCCGTTTAGCGGGAGGGCCAGCAGATACGCAGTATTTT. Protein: CASSFRLAGGPADTQYF.